This T cell receptor (beta chain) originates from a study of control samples from healthy donors and cancer patients. Assay: immunoSEQ multiplex PCR; the TCRdb copy retains only in-frame clones and omits some. The sample holds more than 150,000 clones, 80% to 95% seen once. Germline CDR1 reads KGHSH; CDR2 reads LQKENI. The V segment lost 5 bases and the J segment 4 bases; nucleotides outside the gene matches: 5. The CDR3 length is 13 residues. This chain links TRBV18 with TRBJ2-7, with TRBD2 identical over 7 bases. The sequence derives from a woman in her 30s in good health. What was sequenced was blood. CDR3 nucleotide sequence: TGTGCCAGCTCAGGGCGGGAGAGGTACGAGCAGTACTTC. Residues: CASSGRERYEQYF.